The 29 T cell receptor beta chains listed next were all sequenced from one sample in a study of PD-1 blockade in classical Hodgkin lymphoma. The time point was: cycle 4 day 1 (C4D1), after 6 weeks of nivolumab. Relapses following autologous stem cell transplantation were seen in all patients, with brentuximab vedotin exposure varying. The table came from immunoSEQ multiplex PCR; TCRdb's copy has only in-frame clones and leaves some out. The sample lists roughly 86,000 clones, over 80% occurring once. Sequenced here: peripheral blood mononuclear cells (PBMCs), sampled before the fourth cycle of nivolumab. The receptors come from a human donor with classical Hodgkin lymphoma.

This clone is a singleton in its sample. V gene TRBV12-2 combines with J gene TRBJ1-4; the table gives TRBD1 as D, unverified against the DNA. TRBV12-2 is described as a pseudogene. CDR3 length: 17 amino acids. The CDR3 region is CASRRFHIRQGDEKLFF. CDR3 nucleotide sequence: TGTGCAAGTCGCCGATTCCACATCCGACAGGGGGATGAAAAACTGTTTTTT.

The gene calls are TRBV10-3 and TRBJ2-7, with TRBD2 as a possible D gene (6 bases). CDR1 and CDR2 from the germline V gene are ENHRY and SYGVKD. The CDR3 length is 14 residues. V was trimmed by 2 bases and J by 3 bases, leaving 11 bases between them. CDR3 loop: CAISETGLLYEQYF. The CDR3 region has the DNA TGTGCCATCAGTGAGACAGGACTACTCTACGAGCAGTACTTC.

This chain connects TRBV5-4 to TRBJ2-5, with D unclear. Germline assignment: CDR1 SGHNT and CDR2 YYREEE (reference sequence). Trimming shortened V by 4 bases and J by 1 base, and 11 bases separated the two germline ends. CDR3 length: 14 residues. The CDR3: CASSPVASQETQYF. DNA for the CDR3: TGTGCCAGCAGCCCAGTGGCAAGCCAAGAGACCCAGTACTTC.

V and J are TRBV10-3 and TRBJ2-1; TRBD2 agrees at 12 bases. In germline, CDR1 is ENHRY, CDR2 SYGVKD. The CDR3 totals 16 residues. Unmatched junction bases numbered 3, after V lost 4 bases and J lost 2 bases. The CDR3 here is CAISAGTSGPYNEQFF. As DNA, the CDR3 is TGTGCCATCAGTGCCGGGACTAGCGGGCCCTACAATGAGCAGTTCTTC.

This sequence joins TRBV6-1 and TRBJ2-2; the match to TRBD1 covers 12 bases. Germline V gene lookup returns CDR1 MNHNS and CDR2 SASEGT. J lost 6 bases, V lost 6 bases, and 5 bases had no gene match. There are 15 residues in the CDR3. The CDR3 sequence: CASRGGTGGPGELFF. CDR3 in DNA: TGTGCCAGCAGGGGAGGGACAGGGGGCCCCGGGGAGCTGTTTTTT.

Here the CDR3 reads CASSVAGRSGYGYTF. The DNA for the CDR3 is TGTGCCAGCAGCGTAGCTGGGAGAAGTGGATATGGCTACACCTTC. The chain recombines TRBV9 with TRBJ1-2; no clear D gene. The CDR3 is 15 amino acids. The V end lost 0 bases, the J end lost 5 bases, and 14 bases lay between the germline ends. Per germline, CDR1 SGDLS and CDR2 YYNGEE.

V is TRBV7-8 and J is TRBJ2-7, with a possible D match to TRBD2 (6 bases). The V gene lost 0 bases and the J gene lost 2 bases, with 11 bases spanning the gap. The germline CDR1 and CDR2 sequences are SGHVS and FQNEAQ. The CDR3 is 15 amino acids. CDR3 bases: TGTGCCAGCAGCTTAGCCGGCGGGATTCCCTACGAGCAGTACTTC. Residues: CASSLAGGIPYEQYF.

CDR3 residues: CASSLGNTGELFF. DNA for the CDR3: TGCGCCAGCAGCCTTGGCAACACCGGGGAGCTGTTTTTT. J is TRBJ2-2 and V is TRBV4-1; no clear D. This CDR3 region has 13 residues. Germline V gene sequence: CDR1 MGHRA, CDR2 YSYEKL. Trimming stripped 4 bases from V and 2 bases from J, with 5 bases between.

The chain recombines TRBV7-6 with TRBJ1-5, with D unresolved. CDR3 length: 15 residues. CDR1 and CDR2 (germline): SGHVS, FNYEAQ. Trimming left V 1 base short and J 3 bases short, with 10 bases between. CDR3 coding DNA: TGTGCCAGCAGCTTAGTGTCGGGCCTCAATCAGCCCCAGCATTTT. This sequence encodes CASSLVSGLNQPQHF.

A few counts support this clone. The chain joins TRBV28 to TRBJ1-2, with TRBD1 as a possible D gene (6 bases). Germline CDR1 is MDHEN and CDR2 is SYDVKM. The V gene lost 8 bases and the J gene lost 3 bases, with 19 bases spanning the gap. The length of the CDR3 is 15 residues. The CDR3 bases are TGTGCCAGCCAACAGGGAAAGGGGTTGGACTATGGCTACACCTTC. Protein sequence: CASQQGKGLDYGYTF.

Only one count was recorded for this clone. V gene TRBV19 combines with J gene TRBJ2-7; 10 bases line up with TRBD1. Germline V lookup: CDR1 LNHDA, CDR2 SQIVND (reference sequence). J gave up 3 bases and V 9 bases, and 14 bases lay outside the gene matches. This CDR3 has 16 residues. CDR3 region: CASYGGPGQGNYEQYF. In DNA form, the CDR3 reads TGTGCCAGCTATGGAGGACCGGGACAGGGGAACTACGAGCAGTACTTC.

The genes are TRBV19 and TRBJ1-1; no clear D gene. Germline CDR1 is LNHDA and CDR2 is SQIVND (reference sequence). The CDR3 runs 14 residues. The V end lost 3 bases, the J end lost 0 bases, and 8 bases lay between the germline ends. In DNA form, the CDR3 reads TGTGCCAGTAGTATCCCATTCATGAACACTGAAGCTTTCTTT. This codes for CASSIPFMNTEAFF.

V and J are TRBV7-9 and TRBJ2-1; maybe TRBD2 (6 bases). V was trimmed by 4 bases and J by 10 bases, leaving 14 bases between them. The CDR3 spans 13 residues. The V gene's germline CDR1 is SEHNR and CDR2 FQNEAQ (reference sequence). The CDR3 spells CASSSIAVGEQFF. DNA for the CDR3: TGTGCCAGCAGCTCTATAGCGGTAGGGGAGCAGTTCTTC.

This clone was detected only once. The chain has TRBV7-6 and TRBJ2-2; 9 nucleotides match TRBD2. The CDR3 covers 17 residues. Germline trimming cut 2 bases from V and 3 bases from J; bases unmatched to any gene: 7. The germline V gene encodes CDR1 SGHVS and CDR2 FNYEAQ. In nucleotides, the CDR3 is TGTGCCAGCAGCTTAATCCCCACTAGCGGGCACACCGGGGAGCTGTTTTTT. This codes for CASSLIPTSGHTGELFF.

This clone has just one count. The genes are TRBV9 and TRBJ1-1; no clear D. Deletions cut 4 bases from V and 1 base from J, with 8 bases between. This CDR3 spans 13 amino acids. In germline, CDR1 is SGDLS, CDR2 YYNGEE. CDR3 sequence reads: CASSTRPNTEAFF. The CDR3 DNA is TGTGCCAGCAGCACCCGACCGAACACTGAAGCTTTCTTT.

The V gene is TRBV30, the J gene TRBJ1-1; 7 positions agree with TRBD1. Germline loops: CDR1 GTSNPN, CDR2 SVGIG (reference sequence). Losses at the gene ends were 8 bases for V and 5 bases for J; bases not matched to a gene: 20. This CDR3 is 16 amino acids long. CDR3 nucleotides: TGTGCCGGAGACCTCGGCAGGGGCTCCAGGGGGACTGAAGCTTTCTTT. Residues: CAGDLGRGSRGTEAFF.

The sample holds a few counts of this clone. Germline is not matched at one junction end, which may reflect a read error. The V call is TRBV11-2, the J call TRBJ1-2; 9 bases line up with TRBD1. The CDR3 length is 15 residues. In germline, CDR1 is SGHAT, CDR2 FQNNGV. The CDR3 bases are TGTGCCAGCAGCCTAGACCGGGACAGGGTCTATGGCTACACCTTC. Translation: CASSLDRDRVYGYTF.

On this clone itself: The sample carries other DNA sequences with the same CDR3. V usage is TRBV29-1 and J usage is TRBJ2-3; 7 bases align to TRBD1. Germline CDR1 reads SQVTM; CDR2 reads ANQGSEA. This CDR3 is built from 13 residues. The V and J ends lost 4 bases and 6 bases, in that order; junction bases with no gene match: 7. CDR3 nucleotide sequence: TGCAGCGTTGGGACGGTCAGGGGGGATACGCAGTATTTT. Translated, it gives CSVGTVRGDTQYF.

The J gene is TRBJ2-5, the V gene TRBV5-1; D possibly corresponds to TRBD2 (6 bases). Germline-derived CDR1 and CDR2 are SGHRS and YFSETQ. The ends were cut back, 3 bases at V and 5 bases at J, with 17 bases in the middle. The CDR3 runs to 15 residues. The CDR3 loop is CASSSGVYLAETQYF. CDR3 bases: TGCGCCAGCAGCTCGGGGGTCTACCTCGCGGAGACCCAGTACTTC.

The CDR3 loop reads CATSSGTRESEKLFF. CDR3 bases: TGTGCCACCAGCAGTGGTACCAGGGAATCTGAAAAACTGTTTTTT. The chain is built from TRBV15 and TRBJ1-4, with D perhaps matching TRBD1 (5 bases). Trimming took off 3 bases at V and 7 bases at J, with 15 bases between the two ends. Germline V gives CDR1 LNHNV, CDR2 YYDKDF (reference sequence). The CDR3 runs to 15 residues. Full variable domain (outside the CDR3, taken from reference TRBV15 and TRBJ1-4): DAMVIQNPRYQVTQFGKPVTLSCSQTLNHNVMYWYQQKSSQAPKLLFHYYDKDFNNEADTPDNFQSRRPNTSFCFLDIRSPGLGDTAMYLCATSSGTRESEKLFFGSGTQLSVL.

This chain links TRBV9 with TRBJ2-1, with 13 bases that match TRBD2. The germline gives CDR1 SGDLS, CDR2 YYNGEE. The CDR3 sequence is 16 residues long. Unmatched junction bases numbered 5, after V lost 0 bases and J lost 8 bases. CDR3 coding DNA: TGTGCCAGCAGCGTAGCCGGACTAGCGGGAGTCGATGAGCAGTTCTTC. Translation gives CASSVAGLAGVDEQFF.

This clone has only a few counts. This chain links TRBV28 with TRBJ2-5, with D possibly called TRBD1 or TRBD2 (6 bases each). Germline assignment: CDR1 MDHEN and CDR2 SYDVKM. Trimming shortened V by 2 bases and J by 12 bases, and 13 bases separated the two germline ends. The CDR3 contains 12 residues. The CDR3 loop reads CASSLVAGHKYF. In DNA, the CDR3 is TGTGCCAGCAGTTTAGTGGCGGGACACAAGTACTTC.

The gene calls are TRBV18 and TRBJ1-1; a possible D gene is TRBD1 (5 bases). This CDR3 is built from 13 residues. Trimming shortened V by 6 bases and J by 2 bases, and 10 bases separated the two germline ends. The V gene's germline CDR1 is KGHSH and CDR2 LQKENI. CDR3 DNA sequence: TGTGCCAGCTCGTCCGGACAAAACACTGAAGCTTTCTTT. This codes for CASSSGQNTEAFF.

This chain joins TRBV5-1 and TRBJ1-5, with 9 positions matching TRBD1. This CDR3 contains 14 residues. The germline V gene has CDR1 SGHRS and CDR2 YFSETQ. J gave up 6 bases and V 3 bases, and 4 bases lay outside the gene matches. As DNA, the CDR3 is TGCGCCAGCAGCTCGGGACAGGGAGGTCAGCCCCAGCATTTT. Encoded protein: CASSSGQGGQPQHF.

The V call is TRBV9, the J call TRBJ1-1, with TRBD1 matching 10 bases. Germline V gene sequence: CDR1 SGDLS, CDR2 YYNGEE. Trimming removed 3 bases from V and 3 bases from J; junction bases left unmatched: 11. This CDR3 is built from 17 residues. The DNA for the CDR3 is TGTGCCAGCAGCGACCGGGGACAGGGGAGGGTGGACACTGAAGCTTTCTTT. Translating it yields CASSDRGQGRVDTEAFF.

The sample holds a few counts of this clone. The chain uses TRBV5-1 and TRBJ1-1; D is possibly TRBD1 (6 bases). Trimming removed 0 bases from V and 2 bases from J, with 8 bases in between. This CDR3 is 14 amino acids long. Germline assignment: CDR1 SGHRS and CDR2 YFSETQ. The CDR3 is CASSLDGGNTEAFF. CDR3 bases: TGCGCCAGCAGCTTGGACGGGGGCAACACTGAAGCTTTCTTT.

This clone has more than one count but fewer than ten. This rearrangement joins TRBV29-1 to TRBJ2-1; 8 bases are a match to TRBD2. The length of the CDR3 is 16 residues. Germline lookup yields CDR1 SQVTM and CDR2 ANQGSEA. V gave up 5 bases and J gave up 6 bases; unmatched junction bases: 15. CDR3 DNA sequence: TGCAGCGTTAGAAACCCGGGACTAGGTATAGCCAATGAGCAGTTCTTC. This encodes CSVRNPGLGIANEQFF.

The V call is TRBV28, the J call TRBJ2-1, with D hard to call. Trimming removed 6 bases from V and 0 bases from J, with 12 bases in between. Germline V gene sequence: CDR1 MDHEN, CDR2 SYDVKM. The CDR3 length is 15 residues. The CDR3 region is CASSPPWGSYNEQFF. The CDR3 nucleotides read TGTGCCAGCAGCCCGCCTTGGGGCTCCTACAATGAGCAGTTCTTC.

The chain couples TRBV5-1 to TRBJ1-2; a weak D match, TRBD1 (5 bases). CDR1 is SGHRS and CDR2 is YFSETQ in the germline V gene. The CDR3 has 15 residues. Trimming cost V 5 bases and J 5 bases, with 19 bases left between them. For the CDR3, the DNA is TGCGCCAGCAGTCCCTCAGGACCTGGGGGGTATGGCTACACCTTC. Translated: CASSPSGPGGYGYTF. The whole variable domain, filled in from reference TRBV5-1 and TRBJ1-2, reads KAGVTQTPRYLIKTRGQQVTLSCSPISGHRSVSWYQQTPGQGLQFLFEYFSETQRNKGNFPGRFSGRQFSNSRSEMNVSTLELGDSALYLCASSPSGPGGYGYTFGSGTRLTVV.